The 13 T cell receptor beta chains below all came from one sample that was sequenced in a study of cytomegalovirus exposure and HLA in healthy donors. A multiplex PCR was run with 60 Vbeta primers and 13 Jbeta primers. This table comes from immunoSEQ multiplex PCR, and its TCRdb copy is limited to in-frame clones, with some not included. The table records over 35,000 clones, roughly 60% of them present only once. The sequenced material came from PBMCs. The receptors come from a human donor in good health.

J is TRBJ1-2 and V is TRBV18, with 7 bases aligning to TRBD1. CDR1 KGHSH and CDR2 LQKENI come from the germline V gene. V lost 5 bases, J lost 3 bases, and 6 bases stayed unmatched. This CDR3 contains 14 residues. This chain's CDR3 is CASSGDRADYGYTF. DNA for the CDR3: TGTGCCAGCTCAGGAGACAGGGCGGACTATGGCTACACCTTC.

This chain uses TRBV9 with TRBJ2-1, with TRBD1 matching 9 bases. Looked up from germline, CDR1 is SGDLS and CDR2 is YYNGEE. This CDR3 comprises 14 residues. Germline trimming cut 3 bases from V and 5 bases from J; bases unmatched to any gene: 3. CDR3 sequence: CASSAGQGNNEQFF. The CDR3 DNA follows: TGTGCCAGCAGCGCCGGACAGGGGAACAATGAGCAGTTCTTC.

The chain carries TRBV19 and TRBJ1-5; TRBD1 matches at 9 bases. The junction had 4 bases not matched to a gene; V was cut back by 10 bases and J by 6 bases. CDR3 length: 12 amino acids. Germline values: CDR1 LNHDA, CDR2 SQIVND (reference sequence). CDR3 DNA: TGTGCCACCGGACAGGGGAGTCAGCCCCAGCATTTT. Its protein product is CATGQGSQPQHF. The full variable domain, with the rest looked up from reference TRBV19 and TRBJ1-5, is DGGITQSPKYLFRKEGQNVTLSCEQNLNHDAMYWYRQDPGQGLRLIYYSQIVNDFQKGDIAEGYSVSREKKESFPLTVTSAQKNPTAFYLCATGQGSQPQHFGDGTRLSIL.

The gene calls are TRBV20-1 and TRBJ2-5; a possible D gene is TRBD2 (5 bases). From germline, CDR1 is DFQATT and CDR2 SNEGSKA (reference sequence). The CDR3 runs to 11 residues. Trimming shortened V by 6 bases and J by 9 bases, and 14 bases separated the two germline ends. As DNA, the CDR3 is TGCAGTGCGGCCCCGTGGCGGGCCCAGTACTTC. Translating it yields CSAAPWRAQYF.

The CDR3 sequence is CASSDQLRTSGGTEFF. Written as DNA, the CDR3 is TGCGCCAGCAGTGACCAACTCCGGACTAGCGGGGGGACCGAGTTCTTC. The chain couples TRBV10-2 to TRBJ2-1; 14 bases map to TRBD2. The trim removed 3 bases at V and 14 bases at J, leaving 12 bases unmatched. CDR3 length: 16 amino acids. The V gene's germline CDR1 is WSHSY and CDR2 SAAADI.

There are a few counts of this clone. Here the CDR3 reads CASTSGMGGELFF. CDR3 nucleotide sequence: TGTGCCAGCACATCAGGGATGGGCGGGGAGCTGTTTTTT. The chain joins TRBV2 to TRBJ2-2; tentative D call: TRBD1 (5 bases). Trimming stripped 7 bases from V and 7 bases from J, with 13 bases between. This CDR3 comprises 13 residues. Germline V gives CDR1 SNHLY, CDR2 FYNNEI. The full variable domain, rest sourced from reference TRBV2 and TRBJ2-2, is EPEVTQTPSHQVTQMGQEVILRCVPISNHLYFYWYRQILGQKVEFLVSFYNNEISEKSEIFDDQFSVERPDGSNFTLKIRSTKLEDSAMYFCASTSGMGGELFFGEGSRLTVL.

The genes are TRBV28 and TRBJ1-6; no clear D. Germline V CDR1 and CDR2: MDHEN, SYDVKM. V was cut by 5 bases and J by 0 bases, with 14 bases left in between. This CDR3 is 17 amino acids long. The CDR3 DNA is TGTGCCAGCAGTATAAACAGCAGATTCTCCTATAATTCACCCCTCCACTTT. It yields the protein CASSINSRFSYNSPLHF.

This clone was counted between two and nine times. In DNA, the CDR3 is TGTGCCAGCAGCTTGGCCGGGTCGGGACAGATGAAAGGCTACACCTTC. Its translation is CASSLAGSGQMKGYTF. This chain connects TRBV5-6 to TRBJ1-2; TRBD1 aligns across 7 bases. The CDR3 totals 16 residues. Unmatched junction bases numbered 13, after V lost 0 bases and J lost 8 bases. Germline V gene lookup returns CDR1 SGHDT and CDR2 YYEEEE.

The chain uses TRBV29-1 and TRBJ2-7; 11 positions agree with TRBD1. The CDR3 is made up of 14 amino acids. Germline loops: CDR1 SQVTM, CDR2 ANQGSEA. V gave up 7 bases and J gave up 4 bases; unmatched junction bases: 9. The CDR3 is CSARAGTGGYEQYF. The CDR3 DNA reads as TGCAGCGCACGGGCCGGGACAGGGGGATACGAGCAGTACTTC.

The chain is built from TRBV28 and TRBJ1-4, with 8 bases fitting TRBD1. Germline CDR1 MDHEN, CDR2 SYDVKM. The CDR3 totals 15 residues. After removal of 5 bases from V and 4 bases from J, the junction contained 6 bases not matched to a gene. The CDR3 coding sequence is TGTGCCAGCAGTCCGATAGGACAGGGTAATGAAAAACTGTTTTTT. Its protein product is CASSPIGQGNEKLFF.

This clone was counted only a few times. The V and J genes are TRBV5-1 and TRBJ1-1, with D tentatively TRBD1 (6 bases). The V end was cut by 3 bases, the J end by 3 bases, with 9 bases between. The V gene's germline CDR1 is SGHRS and CDR2 YFSETQ. The CDR3 runs to 13 residues. CDR3 sequence: CASSSRGDTEAFF. DNA for the CDR3: TGCGCCAGCAGCTCCAGGGGTGACACTGAAGCTTTCTTT.

CDR3 loop: CASSTGERSPLHF. The CDR3 coding sequence is TGTGCCAGTAGTACAGGGGAGAGATCACCCCTCCACTTT. The chain couples TRBV19 to TRBJ1-6, with D possibly being TRBD1 (6 bases). V was clipped by 4 bases and J by 10 bases, with 11 bases between them. Germline V gene lookup returns CDR1 LNHDA and CDR2 SQIVND (reference sequence). The CDR3 spans 13 residues.

This clone was seen only once. The gene calls are TRBV4-1 and TRBJ2-1, with D possibly matching TRBD1 (6 bases). The germline V and J ends were trimmed by 0 bases and 10 bases, with 10 bases remaining between them. Germline V gene lookup returns CDR1 MGHRA and CDR2 YSYEKL. The CDR3 has 13 residues. The CDR3 loop is CASSQDRGGEQFF. CDR3 in DNA: TGCGCCAGCAGCCAAGACAGGGGTGGGGAGCAGTTCTTC.